The T cell receptor beta chain under discussion was sequenced for a study of blood T cell repertoires in COVID-19. Assay used: immunoSEQ multiplex PCR; TCRdb lists only in-frame clones, some missing. The sample carries a few hundred thousand clones, around 90% recorded once. V was trimmed by 1 base and J by 5 bases, leaving 11 bases between them. Germline values: CDR1 MNHNS, CDR2 SASEGT. This CDR3 is 15 amino acids long. This clone has only one observation. The source of this sequence is a man aged 55 to 70 who had recovered from COVID-19. The J gene is TRBJ2-2, the V gene TRBV6-1, with D possibly being TRBD2 (5 bases). Input material: peripheral blood. CDR3 in DNA: TGTGCCAGCAGTGAAGATAACCGAGGGACCGGGGAGCTGTTTTTT. Its translation: CASSEDNRGTGELFF.